The count of the clone carrying this T cell receptor beta chain is one. Clinical history reported by participants formed the basis on which cohorts were assigned. The study recruited exposed participants who had met a COVID-19 case within 2 weeks before entry. These data come from a study of blood T cell repertoires in COVID-19. Study at large: Sources were T cells, B-cell-depleted T cells, or PBMCs; the material itself was cDNA or gDNA.

In the authors' workflow: Amplification with reference gene primers provided the estimates of nucleated cell counts. The repertoire was sequenced with immunoSEQ multiplex PCR; TCRdb's copy has only in-frame clones and lacks some. The V and J calls and clone size were taken over from that table, and D and trimming were inferred from the DNA. The sample lists 140,000 to 150,000 clones, around 83% occurring once. With 6 bases removed from V and 2 bases from J, the gap between germline ends came to 7 bases. There are 12 residues in the CDR3. Germline V gives CDR1 KGHSH, CDR2 LQKENI. This chain connects TRBV18 to TRBJ2-5; D not resolved. The sequence was obtained from a woman in her fifties or sixties who had been exposed to COVID-19. Material: PBMCs or T cells enriched from blood (not recorded which). CDR3 sequence reads: CASSRMQETQYF. CDR3 DNA sequence: TGTGCCAGCTCGCGTATGCAAGAGACCCAGTACTTC.